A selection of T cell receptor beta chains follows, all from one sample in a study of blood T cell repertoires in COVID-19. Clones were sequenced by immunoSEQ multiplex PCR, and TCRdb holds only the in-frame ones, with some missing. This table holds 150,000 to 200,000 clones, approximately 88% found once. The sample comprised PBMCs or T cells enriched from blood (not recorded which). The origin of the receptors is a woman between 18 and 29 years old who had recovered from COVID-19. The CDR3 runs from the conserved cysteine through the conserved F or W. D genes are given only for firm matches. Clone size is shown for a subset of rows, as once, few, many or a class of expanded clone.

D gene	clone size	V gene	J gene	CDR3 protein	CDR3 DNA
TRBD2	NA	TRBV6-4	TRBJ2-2	CASSAGLSTGELFF	TGTGCCAGCAGTGCGGGACTATCCACCGGGGAGCTGTTTTTT
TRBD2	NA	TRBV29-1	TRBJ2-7	CSVASGGRSEQYF	TGCAGCGTCGCTAGCGGGGGCCGTAGCGAGCAGTACTTC
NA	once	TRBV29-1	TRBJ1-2	CSVDRGGYTF	TGCAGCGTTGATAGAGGCGGCTACACCTTC
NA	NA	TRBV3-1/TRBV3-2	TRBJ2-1	CASSQDLNNEQFF	TGTGCCAGCAGCCAGGACTTGAACAATGAGCAGTTCTTC
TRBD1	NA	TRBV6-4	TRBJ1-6	CASSDLAGGNSPLHF	TGTGCCAGCAGTGACCTGGCAGGGGGCAACTCACCCCTCCACTTT
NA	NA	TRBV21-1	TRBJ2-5	CASSGGRRETQYF	TGTGCCAGCAGTGGGGGGAGGCGAGAGACCCAGTACTTC
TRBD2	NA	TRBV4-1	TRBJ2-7	CASSLTTLGRADEQYF	TGCGCCAGCAGCCTAACAACCCTAGGGAGGGCCGACGAGCAGTACTTC
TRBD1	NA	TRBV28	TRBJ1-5	CASSSRGVFGNQPQHF	TGTGCCAGCAGTTCCAGGGGGGTATTTGGCAATCAGCCCCAGCATTTT
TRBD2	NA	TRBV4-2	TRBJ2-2	CASSQDWAGGPDTGELFF	TGTGCCAGCAGCCAAGATTGGGCGGGAGGGCCTGACACCGGGGAGCTGTTTTTT
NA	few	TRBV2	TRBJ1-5	CATSTLSVVGNQPQHF	TGTGCCACCTCTACCCTCTCGGTGGTGGGCAATCAGCCCCAGCATTTT
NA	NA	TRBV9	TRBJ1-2	CASSVVGTGPYGYTF	TGTGCCAGCAGCGTAGTCGGTACAGGGCCCTATGGCTACACCTTC
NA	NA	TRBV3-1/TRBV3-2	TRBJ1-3	CASSQDPSSGNTIYF	TGTGCCAGCAGCCAAGACCCCAGCTCTGGAAACACCATATATTTT
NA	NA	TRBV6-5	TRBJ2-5	CASQVAGQETQYF	TGTGCCAGCCAAGTAGCAGGGCAAGAGACTCAGTACTTC
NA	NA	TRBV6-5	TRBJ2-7	CASSQGHTYEQYF	TGTGCCAGCAGTCAGGGACATACTTACGAGCAGTACTTC
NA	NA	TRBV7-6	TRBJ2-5	CASSLAPQETQYF	TGTGCCAGCAGCTTAGCCCCACAAGAGACCCAGTACTTC
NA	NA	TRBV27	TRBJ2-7	CASSLGGRPQVF	TGTGCCAGCAGTTTAGGAGGGAGGCCCCAAGTCTTC
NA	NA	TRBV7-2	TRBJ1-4	CASSSQGATNEKLFF	TGTGCCAGCAGCTCGCAGGGTGCAACTAATGAAAAACTGTTTTTT
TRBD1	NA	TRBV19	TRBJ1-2	CATSGTGSYYGYTF	TGTGCCACTTCCGGGACAGGATCCTACTATGGCTACACCTTC
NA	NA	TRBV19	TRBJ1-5	CASQGDRRAGQPQHF	TGTGCCAGTCAGGGAGACCGGAGGGCGGGACAGCCCCAGCATTTT
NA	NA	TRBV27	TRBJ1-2	CASSSFDGANYGYTF	TGTGCCAGCAGTTCTTTCGACGGGGCTAACTATGGCTACACCTTC
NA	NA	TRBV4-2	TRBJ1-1	CASSQDTSTINTEAFF	TGTGCCAGCAGCCAAGACACTTCAACTATTAACACTGAAGCTTTCTTT
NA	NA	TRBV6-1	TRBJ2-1	CASSELGGEQFF	TGTGCCAGCAGTGAACTAGGGGGTGAGCAGTTCTTC
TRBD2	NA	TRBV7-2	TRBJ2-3	CASSSLPLAGTDTQYF	TGTGCCAGCAGCTCATTGCCGCTAGCGGGAACAGATACGCAGTATTTT
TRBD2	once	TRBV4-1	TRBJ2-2	CASSPLGASGTGELFF	TGCGCCAGCAGCCCCCTCGGGGCTAGCGGTACTGGGGAGCTGTTTTTT
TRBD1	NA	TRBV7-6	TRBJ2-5	CASSITGGEETQYF	TGTGCCAGCAGCATCACAGGGGGCGAAGAGACCCAGTACTTC
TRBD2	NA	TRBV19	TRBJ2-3	CASSILSGNTDTQYF	TGTGCCAGTAGTATCTTGAGCGGGAACACAGATACGCAGTATTTT
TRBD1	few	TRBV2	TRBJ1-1	CASSAGTGGGMNTEAFF	TGTGCCAGCAGTGCCGGGACAGGGGGTGGGATGAACACTGAAGCTTTCTTT
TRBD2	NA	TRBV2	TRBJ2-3	CASSARLAGPASTDTQYF	TGTGCCAGCAGCGCACGACTAGCGGGCCCGGCTAGCACAGATACGCAGTATTTT
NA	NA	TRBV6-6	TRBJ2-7	CASRLGQLTYEQYF	TGTGCCAGCAGGCTGGGGCAGCTAACCTACGAGCAGTACTTC
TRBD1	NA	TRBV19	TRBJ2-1	CASRFQQGDYNEQFF	TGTGCCAGTAGGTTTCAACAGGGGGATTACAATGAGCAGTTCTTC
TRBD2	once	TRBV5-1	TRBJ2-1	CASSLGRTSGAPSYNEQFF	TGCGCCAGCAGCTTGGGGAGGACTAGCGGGGCCCCCTCCTACAATGAGCAGTTCTTC
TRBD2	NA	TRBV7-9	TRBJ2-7	CASSFLGGNEQYF	TGTGCCAGCAGCTTTTTGGGAGGGAACGAGCAGTACTTC
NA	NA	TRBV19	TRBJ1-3	CASSRPQASSGNTIYF	TGTGCCAGTAGTCGGCCCCAGGCGAGCTCTGGAAACACCATATATTTT
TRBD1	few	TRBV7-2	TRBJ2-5	CASSLSSGQGAGTQYF	TGTGCCAGCAGCCTTAGCAGCGGACAGGGGGCTGGGACCCAGTACTTC
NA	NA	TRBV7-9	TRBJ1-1	CASSLGVAPGGEAFF	TGTGCCAGCAGCTTAGGGGTAGCCCCCGGCGGTGAAGCTTTCTTT
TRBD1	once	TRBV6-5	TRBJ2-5	CASSLDRQETQYF	TGTGCCAGCAGTCTGGACAGGCAAGAGACCCAGTACTTC
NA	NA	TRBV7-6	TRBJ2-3	CASSLIDSRTDTQYF	TGTGCCAGCAGCTTAATCGACAGCCGCACAGATACGCAGTATTTT
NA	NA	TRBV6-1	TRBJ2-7	CASSEVGLGFYEQYF	TGTGCCAGCAGTGAAGTGGGGCTAGGATTTTACGAGCAGTACTTC
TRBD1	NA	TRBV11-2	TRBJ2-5	CASSRTGPQETQYF	TGTGCCAGCAGCCGGACAGGGCCGCAGGAGACCCAGTACTTC
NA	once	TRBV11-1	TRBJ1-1	CASRVAGPTEAFF	TGTGCCAGCAGAGTGGCAGGGCCCACTGAAGCTTTCTTT
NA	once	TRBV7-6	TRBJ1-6	CASSSYYNSPLHF	TGTGCCAGCAGCTCCTATTATAATTCACCCCTCCACTTT
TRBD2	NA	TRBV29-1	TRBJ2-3	CSVVKREGPTDTQYF	TGCAGCGTGGTGAAGCGGGAGGGCCCTACAGATACGCAGTATTTT
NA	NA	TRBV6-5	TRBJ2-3	CASSYGVGGTDTQYF	TGTGCCAGCAGTTACGGGGTGGGGGGTACAGATACGCAGTATTTT
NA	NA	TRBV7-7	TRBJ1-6	CASSLTTGGSNSPLHF	TGTGCTAGCAGCCTAACGACCGGCGGGTCTAATTCACCCCTCCACTTT
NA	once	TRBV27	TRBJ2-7	CASSPQGGPRKSYEQYF	TGTGCCAGCAGTCCGCAAGGTGGGCCTCGAAAGAGCTACGAGCAGTACTTC
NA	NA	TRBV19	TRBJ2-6	CASSNGAAGANVLTF	TGTGCCAGTAGTAACGGAGCCGCTGGGGCCAACGTCCTGACTTTC
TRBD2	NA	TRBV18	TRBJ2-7	CASSSGYGGGPYEQYF	TGTGCCAGCTCATCCGGGTATGGCGGGGGGCCCTACGAGCAGTACTTC
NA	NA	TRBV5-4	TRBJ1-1	CASSFGRSNTEAFF	TGTGCCAGCAGCTTCGGCAGGTCGAACACTGAAGCTTTCTTT
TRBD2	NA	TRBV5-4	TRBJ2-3	CASSLNPGGYTDTQYF	TGTGCCAGCAGCTTGAACCCGGGGGGGTACACAGATACGCAGTATTTT
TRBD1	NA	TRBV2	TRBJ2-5	CASRRDRGGPETQYF	TGTGCCAGCAGAAGGGACAGGGGGGGCCCGGAGACCCAGTACTTC
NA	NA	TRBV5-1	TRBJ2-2	CASSLSGDTGELFF	TGCGCCAGCAGCTTAAGCGGAGACACCGGGGAGCTGTTTTTT
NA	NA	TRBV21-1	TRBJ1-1	CASSPEWGRGTEAFF	NA
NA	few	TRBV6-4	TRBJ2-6	CASSDGSSGANVLTF	TGTGCCAGCAGTGACGGGAGCTCTGGGGCCAACGTCCTGACTTTC
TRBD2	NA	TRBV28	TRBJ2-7	CASSSATRTSGGLEQYF	TGTGCCAGCAGTTCCGCCACCCGAACTAGCGGGGGGCTCGAGCAGTACTTC
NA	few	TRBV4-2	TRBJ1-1	CASSPGTGELTEAFF	TGTGCCAGCAGCCCTGGGACGGGGGAATTGACTGAAGCTTTCTTT
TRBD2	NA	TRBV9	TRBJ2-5	CASSPSGGRETQYF	TGTGCCAGCAGCCCGAGCGGGGGCCGGGAGACCCAGTACTTC